This TCR beta chain appears in the sequencing data of a study of regulatory T cells in long-lasting Graves disease. Whole-study context: Persistent Graves' disease denoted over 5 years of antithyroid drugs plus positive TSH receptor antibodies.

Whole-study results and caveats: Persistent Graves' patients possessed reduced TCR diversity relative to recently diagnosed ones. Persistent disease preferred TRBV28, TRBJ1-2 and TRBJ2-5.

Time point reported: persistent/refractory GD, antithyroid drugs over 5 years with positive TRAb. The authors made the TCR library using RNA they extracted from PBMCs. The authors built TCR beta libraries using iRepertoire HTBI primers and Arm-PCR of CDR3 regions. In the authors' workflow: The samples yielded 55 to 75 TRBV and roughly 15 TRBJ segments. TCRdb re-analysed the multiplex PCR reads in MiXCR, keeping a single row per CDR3 protein. The V and J calls reflect TCRdb's pipeline rather than the authors' work. The sample shows a few hundred thousand distinct CDR3 sequences, around 23% of them seen only once. This clonotype has only a few counts. The target antigen is unknown. The germline gives CDR1 DFQATT, CDR2 SNEGSKA (reference sequence). The CDR3 sequence is 15 residues long. With V trimmed by 6 bases and J by 1 base, 6 bases remained unmatched.

This specimen was peripheral blood mononuclear cells (PBMCs), taken when the disease was refractory, from a patient treated with antithyroid drugs. The clonotype originates from a woman aged 40 to 50 with Graves disease. The rearrangement links TRBV20-1 to TRBJ2-2; TRBD1 aligns across 9 bases. The CDR3 loop reads CSAPGTGWNTGELFF. The DNA for the CDR3 is TGCAGTGCCCCCGGGACAGGGTGGAACACCGGGGAGCTGTTTTTT.